A single TCR beta chain is shown here with its context. Its antigen is still unknown. It has no much larger one-base neighbor in the sample; base qualities were not kept. Donors were healthy HIV-negative adults with no recently reported acute infections or vaccinations. All donors were Caucasian adults living in Nashville, Tennessee, USA. CD4+ T cells were enriched through magnetic negative selection, after which naive cells were positively selected on CD45RA and the remaining negative fraction served as the memory subset. Blood was collected by leukapheresis, and PBMCs were isolated by Ficoll-Histopaque density gradient centrifugation and then cryopreserved in liquid nitrogen vapor phase. Analytical flow cytometry was used to check the purity and quantity of each magnetically sorted T cell population. From each sorted fraction, genomic DNA was isolated and quantified by UV absorbance on a Nanodrop 2000c.

The data derive from a study of shared clonotypes between healthy human individuals (TCRdb year 2020). In terms of the full investigation: The cohort comprised a couple of women and a few men aged 18 to 49 years. Per donor, leukapheresis produced somewhere between about 0.94 and 8.9 billion PBMCs. For each donor, three plates each were used for CD4 naive and CD4 memory, two plates were used for CD8 naive, and one plate was used for CD8 memory. The study deeply sequenced blood TCR repertoires of about 5 healthy adults to estimate repertoire size and the extent of clonotype sharing between individuals. Different laboratories and diverse techniques were used to prepare libraries and sequence TCR repertoires, to increase sequencing depth and limit assay-specific biases.

TCR CDR3 regions were amplified from genomic DNA by multiplex PCR using the deep immunoSEQ assay. Genomic DNA extracted from each cell subset was distributed evenly over all wells of several immunoSEQ 96-well plates, and each plate served as one replicate. For sorted subsets, around 200 ng genomic DNA, equal to about 30,000 T cell genomes, was loaded into each replicate PCR. Purified libraries were measured with a Qubit 3.0 fluorometer, size-checked on a Bioanalyzer 2100, and measured again with the KAPA Library Quantification kit. Every immunoSEQ 96-well plate was sequenced on a separate single-read 150-cycle Illumina NextSeq 550 flow cell. The paper's data handling went like this. Because the immunoSEQ output held only junctional sequences and lacked quality scores, the filtering could not match the filtering applied to full-length reads. Sequences were annotated with PyIR, a Python wrapper for IgBLAST v1.9, using IMGT germline references to assign V/J genes and CDR3. Reads were filtered out if the reads had weak V/J assignments (E-value above 1e-6), no CDR3, stop codons, out-of-frame junctions, or ambiguous translated residues. A V3J clonotype was defined by an identical inferred V gene, J gene, and CDR3 amino acid sequence. Percentage overlap between repertoires was computed as shared unique clonotypes divided by the size of the smaller repertoire. Richness of each repertoire was evaluated using RTK rarefaction, the Chao1 estimator, and Recon v2.1 estimates of unobserved clonotypes. OLGA was used to compute generation probabilities for all TCRbeta clonotypes that the gDNA method yielded from a handful of donors. In its TCRdb copy, this immuneACCESS table keeps in-frame sequences only and misses some clones. Where compared with another copy, unresolved V genes explain less than half of these, and the others have no known cause. V, J and clone size were drawn from that table, and D and trimming were deduced from the DNA. The sample includes under 550,000 clones, with about 96% observed a single time. The ten largest clones take up under 0.06% of the sample.

On the study overall, not on this receptor specifically: Sampling was limited to blood, and TCR repertoires in tissue likely differ from TCR repertoires in blood. Compared with non-shared clonotypes, clonotypes shared by all four sorted-subset donors had higher generation probabilities. Even with the large sequencing depth, rarefaction of the sorted-subset datasets indicated that sequencing was incomplete. About 5% of naive CD4, roughly 3.5% of naive CD8, around 2.3% of memory CD4, and 0.4% of memory CD8 clonotypes were shared across several donors. The genetic and exposure-history diversity represented was limited by the small number of donors. Naive subsets generally had larger estimated clonotype richness than memory subsets did. Pairwise subsampling led to the expectation that sequencing depth would affect the degree of clonotype sharing among donors.

The CDR3 covers 14 residues, taking in both the cysteine and the phenylalanine. Only the CDR3 portion is preserved as DNA: 42 bases, with reading frame beginning at the first base. Via the germline V gene (reference sequence), CDR1 is MNHEY and CDR2 SMNVEV. V sheds 7 bases and J sheds 2 bases, leaving 14 bases between their ends. The rearranged segments are TRBV27 and TRBJ1-1, with TRBD1 as a weak D call on 5 bases. The sequenced sample consisted of naive CD4+ T cells sorted from blood. The sample's cell subset or site, from its label and the paper: CD45RA+ positively selected. The receptor was derived from a woman in her 30s in good health. The nucleotide sequence reads as follows: TGTGCCAGCACCTTGGGGGGGGGAAACACTGAAGCTTTCTTT. It specifies CASTLGGGNTEAFF.